This entry features one T cell receptor beta chain sequence. What it binds is unknown. TCRdb reanalyzed the 5' RACE reads, giving one entry per CDR3 protein sequence and no DNA. This table holds around 110,000 distinct CDR3 sequences. This CDR3 is 14 amino acids long. Per germline, CDR1 SQVTM and CDR2 ANQGSEA. The data derive from a study of T cells expressing NK-cell markers. At the level of the study: The TCR beta repertoires were obtained from sorted CD3+CD56+NKG2C+, CD3+CD56+NKG2C- and CD3+CD56-NKG2C+ T cells. Seven of the eight sequenced donors were classified as HCMV-seropositive, and one was classified as seronegative.

The study, taken as a whole, reports: CD8+ T cells in roughly six donors included dominant NKG2C+ clonotypes at about 1.0-7.5%. In a few donors, dominant clonotypes made up about 28.3-60.1% of CD3+CD56-NKG2C+ cells.

Sequenced material: blood T cells: a sorted CD56 or NKG2C T cell subset, CD4+ or CD8+ T cells, or bulk PBMC T cells (not recorded which). The clonotype comes from a woman between 18 and 69 years old in good health. The chain has TRBV29-1 and TRBJ2-3; TCRdb proposes TRBD2, but this gene call is untestable without DNA. The CDR3 is CSVAGGRALDTQYF.